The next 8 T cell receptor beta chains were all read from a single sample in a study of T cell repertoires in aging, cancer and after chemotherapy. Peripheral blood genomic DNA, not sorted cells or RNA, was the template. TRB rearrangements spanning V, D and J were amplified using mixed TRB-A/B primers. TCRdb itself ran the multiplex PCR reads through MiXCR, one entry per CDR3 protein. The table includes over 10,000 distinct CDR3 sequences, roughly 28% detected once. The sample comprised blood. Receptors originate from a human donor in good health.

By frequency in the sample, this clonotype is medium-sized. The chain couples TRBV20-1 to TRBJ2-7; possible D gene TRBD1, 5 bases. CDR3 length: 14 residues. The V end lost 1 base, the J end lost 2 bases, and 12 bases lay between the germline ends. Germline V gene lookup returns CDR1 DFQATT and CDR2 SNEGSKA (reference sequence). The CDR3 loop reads CSARGSSRAYEQYV. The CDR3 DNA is TGCAGTGCTAGAGGGAGTAGCAGGGCCTACGAGCAGTACGTC.

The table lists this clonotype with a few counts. For the CDR3, the DNA is TGTGCCAGCTCACCAACAACCGGGGGGGGCCAAGAGACCCAGTACTTC. As protein: CASSPTTGGGQETQYF. V is TRBV18 and J is TRBJ2-5; TRBD2 aligns across 8 bases. The CDR3 runs 16 residues. Per the germline V gene, CDR1 is KGHSH and CDR2 is LQKENI. J gave up 1 base and V 2 bases, and 6 bases lay outside the gene matches.

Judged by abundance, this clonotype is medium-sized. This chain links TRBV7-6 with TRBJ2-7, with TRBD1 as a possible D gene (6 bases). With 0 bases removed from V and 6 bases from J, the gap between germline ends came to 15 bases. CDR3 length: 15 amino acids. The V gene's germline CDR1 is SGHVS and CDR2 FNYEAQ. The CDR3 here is CASSLAGDTLREQYF. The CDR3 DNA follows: TGTGCCAGCAGCTTAGCGGGGGACACCCTCCGCGAGCAGTACTTC.

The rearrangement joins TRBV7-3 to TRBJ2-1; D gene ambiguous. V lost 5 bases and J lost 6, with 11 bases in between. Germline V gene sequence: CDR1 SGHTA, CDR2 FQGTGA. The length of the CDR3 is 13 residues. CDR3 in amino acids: CASSVRASNEQFF. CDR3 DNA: TGTGCCAGCAGCGTACGAGCGTCCAATGAGCAGTTCTTC.

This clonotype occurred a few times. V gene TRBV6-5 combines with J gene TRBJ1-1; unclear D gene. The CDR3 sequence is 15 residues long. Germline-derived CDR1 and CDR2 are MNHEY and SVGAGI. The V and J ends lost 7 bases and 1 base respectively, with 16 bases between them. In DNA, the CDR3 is TGTGCCAGCACCCTACCCGGGCGGTCGAACACTGAAGCTTTCTTT. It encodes CASTLPGRSNTEAFF.

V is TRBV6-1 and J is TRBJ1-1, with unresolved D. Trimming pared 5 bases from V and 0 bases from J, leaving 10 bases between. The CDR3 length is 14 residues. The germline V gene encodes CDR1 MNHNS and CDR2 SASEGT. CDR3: CASSLWGMNTEAFF. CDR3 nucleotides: TGTGCCAGCAGTTTGTGGGGAATGAACACTGAAGCTTTCTTT.

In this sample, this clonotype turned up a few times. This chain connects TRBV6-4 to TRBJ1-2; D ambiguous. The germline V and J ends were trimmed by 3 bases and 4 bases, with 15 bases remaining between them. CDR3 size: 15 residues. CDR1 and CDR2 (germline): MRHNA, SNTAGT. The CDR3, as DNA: TGTGCCAGCAGTGAAGGGCAGCTACCCCCCTATGGCTACACCTTC. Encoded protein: CASSEGQLPPYGYTF.

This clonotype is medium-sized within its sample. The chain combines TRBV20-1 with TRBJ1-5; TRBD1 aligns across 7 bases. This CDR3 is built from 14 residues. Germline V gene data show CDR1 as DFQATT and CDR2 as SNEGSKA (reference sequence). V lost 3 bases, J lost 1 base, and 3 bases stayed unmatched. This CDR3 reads CSARGRGSNQPQHF. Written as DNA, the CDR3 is TGCAGTGCTAGGGGCAGGGGGAGCAATCAGCCCCAGCATTTT.